One sample yielded the 19 T cell receptor beta chains listed below, sequenced in a study of shared clonotypes between healthy human individuals. Repertoires were generated with immunoSEQ multiplex PCR, while TCRdb's copy carries only in-frame clones and drops some. Of roughly 1.5 million clones in the sample, around 98% were seen once. The source material was naive CD4+ T cells sorted from blood. Noted subset: CD45RA+ positively selected. Receptors originate from a man aged 30 to 45 in good health.

J is TRBJ2-2 and V is TRBV10-2; TRBD2 matches 11 bases. The trim removed 7 bases at V and 5 bases at J, leaving 6 bases unmatched. The CDR3 spans 15 residues. Germline CDR1 WSHSY, CDR2 SAAADI. In DNA form, the CDR3 reads TGCGCCAGCACCTTAGGGACTAGCGGAACCGGGGAGCTGTTTTTT. Translated, it gives CASTLGTSGTGELFF.

The gene calls are TRBV27 and TRBJ2-1, with no clear D. This CDR3 comprises 11 residues. Trimming removed 3 bases at V and 10 bases at J, with 7 bases between. The germline gives CDR1 MNHEY, CDR2 SMNVEV (reference sequence). The CDR3 region is CASSFLREQFF. CDR3 DNA sequence: TGTGCCAGCAGTTTTCTGCGGGAGCAGTTCTTC.

This rearrangement joins TRBV9 to TRBJ2-7; TRBD1 might be the D (6 bases). The length of the CDR3 is 15 residues. V was pared by 1 base and J by 3 bases, with 14 bases between. From germline, CDR1 is SGDLS and CDR2 YYNGEE. As DNA, the CDR3 is TGTGCCAGCAGCGTAACCCCGACAGGCTACTACGAGCAGTACTTC. Its translation is CASSVTPTGYYEQYF.

As to this clone: At one of its ends the junction is not consistent with the germline gene, which may arise from a read error. The chain recombines TRBV7-7 with TRBJ2-3; D remains unclear. The CDR3 is 13 amino acids. Per the germline V gene, CDR1 is SSHAT and CDR2 is FNYEAQ (reference sequence). Here the CDR3 reads CASSPYRPDTQYF. The CDR3 DNA reads TGTGCTAGCAGCCCCTACCGCCCAGATACGCAGTATTTT. The variable domain in full, with the rest retrieved from reference TRBV7-7 and TRBJ2-3, is GAGVSQSPRYKVTKRGQDVTLRCDPISSHATLYWYQQALGQGPEFLTYFNYEAQPDKSGLPSDRFSAERPEGSISTLTIQRTEQRDSAMYRCASSPYRPDTQYFGPGTRLTVL.

The chain uses TRBV28 and TRBJ1-5; 7 bases are shared with TRBD1. V lost 4 bases, J lost 5 bases, and 11 bases stayed unmatched. This CDR3 contains 16 residues. Per the germline V gene, CDR1 is MDHEN and CDR2 is SYDVKM. The CDR3 protein is CASSSFQDRIDQPQHF. CDR3 DNA sequence: TGTGCCAGCAGTTCTTTTCAGGACAGGATAGATCAGCCCCAGCATTTT.

The V call is TRBV28, the J call TRBJ2-3; TRBD2 matches at 10 bases. From germline, CDR1 is MDHEN and CDR2 SYDVKM. This CDR3 comprises 16 residues. V lost 5 bases, J lost 1 base, and 6 bases stayed unmatched. CDR3 region: CASSIIAGGGTDTQYF. The CDR3 bases are TGTGCCAGCAGTATTATAGCGGGAGGTGGCACAGATACGCAGTATTTT.

This clone was observed a single time. CDR3 region: CATSRDGTGRDEQYF. The CDR3 DNA sequence: TGTGCCACCAGCAGAGATGGTACAGGGCGCGACGAGCAGTACTTC. The V and J genes are TRBV15 and TRBJ2-7, with a possible D match to TRBD1 (6 bases). The germline gives CDR1 LNHNV, CDR2 YYDKDF (reference sequence). This CDR3 contains 15 residues. The germline V and J ends were trimmed by 0 bases and 5 bases, with 14 bases remaining between them. Full variable domain (outside the CDR3, taken from reference TRBV15 and TRBJ2-7): DAMVIQNPRYQVTQFGKPVTLSCSQTLNHNVMYWYQQKSSQAPKLLFHYYDKDFNNEADTPDNFQSRRPNTSFCFLDIRSPGLGDTAMYLCATSRDGTGRDEQYFGPGTRLTVT.

Comments on this clone: The junction departs from germline at one end; a sequencing error may be responsible. The genes are TRBV27 and TRBJ2-5, with D tentatively TRBD2 (7 bases). The CDR3 consists of 12 residues. Germline values: CDR1 MNHEY, CDR2 SMNVEV (reference sequence). The CDR3 DNA follows: TGTGCCAGCAGTTTAGTGGGGGGGGCCCAATACTTC. Its protein is CASSLVGGAQYF.

This clone showed up just once. This chain uses TRBV14 with TRBJ2-3, with D tentatively TRBD2 (6 bases). V was pared by 11 bases and J by 0 bases, with 18 bases between. This CDR3 contains 15 residues. The germline V gene encodes CDR1 SGHDN and CDR2 FVKESK. The CDR3 reads CARLGKMSSTDTQYF. As DNA, the CDR3 is TGTGCCCGACTAGGGAAAATGTCTAGCACAGATACGCAGTATTTT.

J is TRBJ2-1 and V is TRBV10-1, with TRBD2 matching 9 bases. The trim removed 6 bases at V and 4 bases at J, leaving 13 bases unmatched. CDR3 length equals 17 residues. CDR1 and CDR2 from the germline V gene are WNHNN and SYGVQD (reference sequence). CDR3 sequence: CASRLTSGLFIYNEQFF. Here the CDR3 DNA reads TGCGCCAGCAGATTGACTAGCGGATTATTCATATACAATGAGCAGTTCTTC.

Concerning this clone: The junction and the germline gene differ at one end; a read error may be behind it. The identical CDR3 is also encoded by other nucleotide sequences in the sample. The V call is TRBV5-1, the J call TRBJ1-3; D not certain. In germline, CDR1 is SGHRS, CDR2 YFSETQ. CDR3 size: 13 residues. The CDR3 nucleotides are TGCGCCAGCAGTTTGGCCTCTGGAAACACCATATATTTT. This encodes CASSLASGNTIYF.

The CDR3 loop reads CSGVPAAEETQYF. The CDR3 coding sequence is TGCAGCGGCGTCCCCGCGGCGGAAGAGACCCAGTACTTC. This chain connects TRBV29-1 to TRBJ2-5; D call uncertain. V shed 7 bases and J shed 3 bases, with 15 bases lying between them. The CDR3 spans 13 residues. Germline-derived CDR1 and CDR2 are SQVTM and ANQGSEA.

The V gene is TRBV10-3, the J gene TRBJ2-5; D tentatively reads TRBD1 or TRBD2 (5 bases each). V lost 4 bases, J lost 1 base, and 13 bases lay in between. Germline CDR1 and CDR2: ENHRY and SYGVKD. The length of the CDR3 is 15 residues. The CDR3 loop reads CAISARDRAQETQYF. Written as DNA, the CDR3 is TGTGCCATCAGTGCCCGGGACCGCGCCCAAGAGACCCAGTACTTC.

This clone came up once. The chain has TRBV6-5 and TRBJ1-5; D is unresolved. Germline CDR1 is MNHEY and CDR2 is SVGAGI. The CDR3 is made up of 14 amino acids. V lost 5 bases and J 3 bases, leaving 11 bases between the germline ends. Here the CDR3 reads CASSPRRDNQPQHF. The CDR3, as DNA: TGTGCCAGCAGTCCCCGACGAGACAATCAGCCCCAGCATTTT.

The rearrangement joins TRBV12-5 to TRBJ2-3; D is unclear. The CDR3 is 11 residues long. Germline CDR1 reads LGHNT; CDR2 reads FRNRAP. Trimming stripped 5 bases from V and 4 bases from J, with 4 bases between. The CDR3 DNA sequence: TGTGCTAGTGGTCACCCAGATACGCAGTATTTT. Protein sequence: CASGHPDTQYF. The full variable domain, completed using reference TRBV12-5 and TRBJ2-3, is DARVTQTPRHKVTEMGQEVTMRCQPILGHNTVFWYRQTMMQGLELLAYFRNRAPLDDSGMPKDRFSAEMPDATLATLKIQPSEPRDSAVYFCASGHPDTQYFGPGTRLTVL.

The rearrangement joins TRBV30 to TRBJ2-1; tentative D call: TRBD2 (6 bases). V lost 1 base and J 7 bases, leaving 11 bases between the germline ends. Germline CDR1 is GTSNPN and CDR2 is SVGIG (reference sequence). This CDR3 spans 13 amino acids. Here the CDR3 DNA reads TGTGCCTGGAGTGCTCGGACTACGAATGAGCAGTTCTTC. This codes for CAWSARTTNEQFF.

The chain has TRBV5-4 and TRBJ2-2; D possibly corresponds to TRBD1 (5 bases). Deletions cut 1 base from V and 7 bases from J, with 14 bases between. There are 15 residues in the CDR3. Germline CDR1 reads SGHNT; CDR2 reads YYREEE (reference sequence). This CDR3 is CASSLPRGGHGELFF. For the CDR3, the DNA is TGTGCCAGCAGCTTGCCGCGCGGCGGACACGGGGAGCTGTTTTTT.

For this clone: The sample has other DNA sequences that encode this CDR3 too. CDR3 DNA: TGTGCCAGCAGCGTAGACAGCACAGATACGCAGTATTTT. Protein product: CASSVDSTDTQYF. The chain couples TRBV9 to TRBJ2-3; D call uncertain. The CDR3 length is 13 residues. In germline, CDR1 is SGDLS, CDR2 YYNGEE. Trimming pared 0 bases from V and 0 bases from J, leaving 2 bases between.

This sequence joins TRBV11-2 and TRBJ2-7; the D is unclear. Germline V gene data show CDR1 as SGHAT and CDR2 as FQNNGV. The CDR3 runs 15 residues. V was clipped by 0 bases and J by 2 bases, with 11 bases between them. CDR3 amino acids: CASSLDPRNPYEQYF. CDR3 nucleotides: TGTGCCAGCAGCTTAGACCCCAGGAACCCCTACGAGCAGTACTTC.